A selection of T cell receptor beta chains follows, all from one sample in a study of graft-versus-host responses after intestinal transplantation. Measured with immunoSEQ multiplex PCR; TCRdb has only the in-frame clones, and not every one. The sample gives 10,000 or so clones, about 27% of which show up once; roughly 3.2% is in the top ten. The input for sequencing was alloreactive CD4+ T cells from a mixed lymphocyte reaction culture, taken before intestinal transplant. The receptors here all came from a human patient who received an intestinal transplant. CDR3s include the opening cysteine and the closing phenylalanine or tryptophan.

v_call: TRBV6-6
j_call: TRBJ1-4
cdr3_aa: CASRPLGTATNEKLFF

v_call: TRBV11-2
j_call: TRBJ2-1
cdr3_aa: CASSFPNEQFF

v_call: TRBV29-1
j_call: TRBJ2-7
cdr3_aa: CSVDQRDVPPPYF

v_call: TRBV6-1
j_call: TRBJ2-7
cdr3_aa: CASSPSYGASGEQYF

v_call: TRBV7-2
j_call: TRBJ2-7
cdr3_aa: CASSLVSGEGYEQYF

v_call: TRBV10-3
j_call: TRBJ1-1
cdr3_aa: CATETGSSTEAFF

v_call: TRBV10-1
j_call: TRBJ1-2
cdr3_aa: CASSPTGDPYGYTF

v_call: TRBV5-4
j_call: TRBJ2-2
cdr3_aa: CASSFGLTNTGELFF

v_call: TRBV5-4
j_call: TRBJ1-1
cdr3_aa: CASSLARANTEAFF

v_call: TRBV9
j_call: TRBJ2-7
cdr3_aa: CASSVASGGNYEQYF

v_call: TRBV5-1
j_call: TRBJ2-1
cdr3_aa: CASSLDSYNEQFF

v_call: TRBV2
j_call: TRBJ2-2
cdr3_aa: CAIAGGQEKNTGELFF

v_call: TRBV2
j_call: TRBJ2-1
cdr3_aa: CASSDLARDDEQFF

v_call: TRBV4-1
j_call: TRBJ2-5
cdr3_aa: CASSQDIRDGETQYF

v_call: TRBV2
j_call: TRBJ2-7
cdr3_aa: CASSEEWREAPYEQYF

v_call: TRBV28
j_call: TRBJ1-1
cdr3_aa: CASSLAVNTEAFF

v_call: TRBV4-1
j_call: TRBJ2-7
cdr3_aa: CASSQVSAGGSYEQYF

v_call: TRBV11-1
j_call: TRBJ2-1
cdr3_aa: CASSRLADNEQFF

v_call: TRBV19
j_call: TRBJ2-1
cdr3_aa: CASSMMNEQFF

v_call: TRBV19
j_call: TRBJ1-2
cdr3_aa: CASRGDFWTLYGYTF

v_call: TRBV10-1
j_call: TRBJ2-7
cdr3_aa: CASSVCRGNEQYF

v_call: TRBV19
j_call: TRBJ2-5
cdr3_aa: CASSMAGTGVWETQYF

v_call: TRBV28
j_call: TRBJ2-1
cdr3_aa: CASSLLRLIKGGSYNEQFF

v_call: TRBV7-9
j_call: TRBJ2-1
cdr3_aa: CASPPSGSANEQFF

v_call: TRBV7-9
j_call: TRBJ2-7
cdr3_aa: CASSLEMVGPYEQYF